The 17 T cell receptor beta chains given below trace back to one sample, sequenced in a study of T cells after yellow fever vaccination. A single record per CDR3 protein comes from TCRdb applying MiXCR to the 5' RACE reads. The sample lists about 340,000 distinct CDR3 sequences; around 13% were seen once. The material was CD4+ T cells sorted from PBMCs, obtained 15 days after the yellow fever booster vaccination. The receptors were gathered from a man between 18 and 29 years old who received the YFV17D yellow fever vaccine.

This clonotype was seen more than once but under ten times. The genes are TRBV10-3 and TRBJ1-3; D might be TRBD1 (6 bases). Germline CDR1 ENHRY, CDR2 SYGVKD. The CDR3 loop spans 15 amino acids. V was cut by 2 bases and J by 6 bases, with 14 bases left in between. The DNA for the CDR3 is TGTGCCATCAGTGAGCCCGGGGGGCGCGAAAACACCATATATTTT. Translation: CAISEPGGRENTIYF.

CDR3 DNA sequence: TGTGCCAGCAGCCATGGACAGTTCACAGATACGCAGTATTTT. Amino acid sequence: CASSHGQFTDTQYF. J is TRBJ2-3 and V is TRBV7-7, with D perhaps TRBD1 (6 bases). This CDR3 spans 14 amino acids. Germline lookup yields CDR1 SSHAT and CDR2 FNYEAQ (reference sequence). V lost 5 bases and J lost 2, with 11 bases in between.

The chain couples TRBV7-2 to TRBJ2-1; 8 nucleotides agree with TRBD1. CDR3 length: 18 residues. V gave up 2 bases and J gave up 6 bases; unmatched junction bases: 15. The germline V gene has CDR1 SGHTA and CDR2 FQGNSA. The CDR3 here is CASSLSPMTGVGLNEQFF. DNA of the CDR3: TGTGCCAGCAGCTTATCCCCCATGACAGGGGTGGGGCTCAATGAGCAGTTCTTC.

The chain uses TRBV7-2 and TRBJ2-3; TRBD2 is a possible D gene (5 bases). The CDR3 runs 15 residues. Germline CDR1 SGHTA, CDR2 FQGNSA. Trimming shortened V by 2 bases and J by 2 bases, and 11 bases separated the two germline ends. The DNA of the CDR3 is TGTGCCAGCAGCTTACGGGGTCTTTCCACAGATACGCAGTATTTT. Amino acids: CASSLRGLSTDTQYF. Using reference TRBV7-2 and TRBJ2-3 for the parts outside the CDR3, the full variable domain is GAGVSQSPSNKVTEKGKDVELRCDPISGHTALYWYRQSLGQGLEFLIYFQGNSAPDKSGLPSDRFSAERTGGSVSTLTIQRTQQEDSAVYLCASSLRGLSTDTQYFGPGTRLTVL.

This chain joins TRBV20-1 and TRBJ2-3; TRBD2 is a possible D gene (6 bases). CDR1 and CDR2 from the germline V gene are DFQATT and SNEGSKA (reference sequence). The CDR3 length is 14 residues. Trimming left V 3 bases short and J 2 bases short, with 12 bases between. CDR3 amino acids: CSASLAGPTDTQYF. The DNA for the CDR3 is TGCAGTGCTAGCTTGGCGGGACCCACAGATACGCAGTATTTT.

This clonotype came up a few times. The chain couples TRBV4-3 to TRBJ1-2, with D hard to call. Germline V gene data show CDR1 as LGHNA and CDR2 as YSLEER. The CDR3 sequence is 13 residues long. V lost 4 bases and J lost 6, with 12 bases in between. CDR3 in amino acids: CASSRNVRHGYTF. In nucleotides, the CDR3 is TGCGCCAGCAGCCGTAACGTTCGGCATGGCTACACCTTC.

The chain couples TRBV7-2 to TRBJ2-3, with 9 bases lining up with TRBD2. The germline V gene has CDR1 SGHTA and CDR2 FQGNSA. V trimming: 3 bases; J trimming: 5 bases; junction bases outside the gene matches: 3. CDR3 length: 14 amino acids. The CDR3 here is CASSFRLAVDTQYF. As DNA, the CDR3 is TGTGCCAGCAGCTTTCGACTAGCGGTAGATACGCAGTATTTT.

This rearrangement joins TRBV9 to TRBJ2-3; perhaps TRBD2 as D (5 bases). The germline gives CDR1 SGDLS, CDR2 YYNGEE. Trimming removed 4 bases at V and 4 bases at J, with 16 bases between. There are 15 residues in the CDR3. The CDR3 reads CASSLDGVGADTQYF. CDR3 DNA sequence: TGTGCCAGCAGCCTTGACGGAGTCGGGGCAGATACGCAGTATTTT.

This clonotype was counted a few times. V gene TRBV4-3 combines with J gene TRBJ1-3; the D gene is possibly TRBD1 (5 bases). Germline lookup yields CDR1 LGHNA and CDR2 YSLEER. Trimming stripped 5 bases from V and 3 bases from J, with 14 bases between. The CDR3 loop spans 15 amino acids. The DNA of the CDR3 is TGCGCCAGCAGCTGGGACCGTGACCGTGGAAACACCATATATTTT. The encoded protein is CASSWDRDRGNTIYF.

This clonotype was found many times. V usage is TRBV11-2 and J usage is TRBJ2-1, with D hard to call. Trimming took off 7 bases at V and 10 bases at J, with 11 bases between the two ends. Germline V gene sequence: CDR1 SGHAT, CDR2 FQNNGV. The CDR3 spans 11 residues. The CDR3 protein is CASTHSLEQFF. As DNA, the CDR3 is TGTGCCAGCACCCATTCTCTAGAGCAGTTCTTC.

This clonotype was found a few times. The gene calls are TRBV3-1 and TRBJ1-2, with D unresolved. Trimming shortened V by 4 bases and J by 4 bases, and 13 bases separated the two germline ends. The V gene's germline CDR1 is LGHDT and CDR2 YNNKEL (reference sequence). This CDR3 has 14 amino acids. This CDR3 is CASSPTTELYGYTF. CDR3 bases: TGTGCCAGCAGCCCCACCACAGAGCTCTATGGCTACACCTTC.

A few counts support this clonotype. The chain is built from TRBV7-2 and TRBJ2-5; 9 nucleotides agree with TRBD2. V lost 2 bases, J lost 5 bases, and 9 bases stayed unmatched. The CDR3 is 16 amino acids. The germline V gene encodes CDR1 SGHTA and CDR2 FQGNSA. The CDR3 here is CASSLNGGGAMETQYF. The CDR3 region has the DNA TGTGCCAGCAGCTTAAATGGCGGGGGGGCCATGGAGACCCAGTACTTC.

This clonotype was picked up a small number of times. The chain couples TRBV5-1 to TRBJ2-1, with 8 nucleotides matching TRBD1. Germline CDR1 and CDR2: SGHRS and YFSETQ. V lost 4 bases and J lost 4; bases outside the gene matches: 10. The CDR3 spans 16 residues. In DNA form, the CDR3 reads TGCGCCAGCAGCCGACCGGGACAGGCTTTTTACAATGAGCAGTTCTTC. Translating it yields CASSRPGQAFYNEQFF.

This clonotype has a handful of counts. The rearrangement uses TRBV7-2 and TRBJ2-1; D is uncertain. The CDR3 has 14 residues. V was shortened by 5 bases and J by 0 bases, with 8 bases between the two germline ends. Germline V gives CDR1 SGHTA, CDR2 FQGNSA. The CDR3 spells CASSQRFSYNEQFF. The CDR3 nucleotides read TGTGCCAGCAGCCAGCGTTTCTCCTACAATGAGCAGTTCTTC.

This clonotype showed up just a few times. The chain combines TRBV20-1 with TRBJ2-1, with 7 bases matching TRBD1. J gave up 0 bases and V 6 bases, and 11 bases lay outside the gene matches. The germline gives CDR1 DFQATT, CDR2 SNEGSKA (reference sequence). The CDR3 spans 16 residues. CDR3 in amino acids: CSAPDRERSSYNEQFF. CDR3 in DNA: TGCAGTGCCCCCGACAGGGAGCGAAGCTCCTACAATGAGCAGTTCTTC.

This clonotype has at least ten counts. The chain links TRBV6-5 to TRBJ1-6; D is unclear. CDR1 and CDR2 (germline): MNHEY, SVGAGI. This CDR3 region has 15 residues. Trimming stripped 4 bases from V and 7 bases from J, with 14 bases between. The CDR3 region has the DNA TGTGCCAGCAGTTTTAAGGTCAGAAGGAATTCACCCCTCCACTTT. Encoded protein: CASSFKVRRNSPLHF.

V and J are TRBV6-1 and TRBJ1-1, with D perhaps TRBD1 (5 bases). V lost 3 bases to trimming and J lost 4 bases, with 9 bases between them. The CDR3 runs 13 residues. Germline assignment: CDR1 MNHNS and CDR2 SASEGT. Here the CDR3 DNA reads TGTGCCAGCAGTGAGTATGGGGGCACTGAAGCTTTCTTT. This sequence encodes CASSEYGGTEAFF.